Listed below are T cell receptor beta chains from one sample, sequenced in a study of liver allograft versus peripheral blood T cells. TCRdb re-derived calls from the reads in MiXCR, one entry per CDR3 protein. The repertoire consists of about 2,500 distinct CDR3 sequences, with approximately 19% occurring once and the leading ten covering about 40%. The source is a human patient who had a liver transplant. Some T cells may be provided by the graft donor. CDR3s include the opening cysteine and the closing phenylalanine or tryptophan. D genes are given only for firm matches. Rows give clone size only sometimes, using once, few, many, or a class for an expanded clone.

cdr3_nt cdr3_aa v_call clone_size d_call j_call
TGTGCCAGCATTCTAAGAGGGGGCAGGGGAGAGACCCAGTACTTC CASILRGGRGETQYF TRBV27 many TRBD1 TRBJ2-5
TGTGCCAGCAGCTTAACGGCAGCTAACTATGGCTACACCTTC CASSLTAANYGYTF TRBV7-9 many - TRBJ1-2
TGTGCCAGCAGTTACTCTTCCGCGGCCCCCTACAATGAGCAGTTCTTC CASSYSSAAPYNEQFF TRBV6-5 medium-sized - TRBJ2-1
TGTGCCAGTAGTATATCCGTGAACACTGAAGCTTTCTTT CASSISVNTEAFF TRBV19 medium-sized - TRBJ1-1
TGCAGTGCTAGTCCCCTGGTGGACGGAGAACCCCTCCACTTT CSASPLVDGEPLHF TRBV20-1 - - TRBJ1-6
TGTGCCACCAACGGGCTAGCGGGCGGCGGGGAGCTGTTTTTT CATNGLAGGGELFF TRBV7-9 once TRBD2 TRBJ2-2
TGTGCCACCAGCACACGGAAGGACGGTGGCAATGAGCAGTTCTTC CATSTRKDGGNEQFF TRBV15 medium-sized - TRBJ2-1
TGTGTCACCAGCAGAGGGACTAGCGGGAGTGATGAGCAGTTCTTC CVTSRGTSGSDEQFF TRBV15 - TRBD2 TRBJ2-1
TGTGCCAGCAGCACTAGTACAACTAATGAAAAACTGTTTTTT CASSTSTTNEKLFF TRBV27 - - TRBJ1-4
TGTGCCAGCCGTTTAGGGGTGAGCTCCTACAATGAGCAGTTCTTC CASRLGVSSYNEQFF TRBV27 - - TRBJ2-1
TGCAGCGTTGGGGGGGATAGTGGCACTGAAGCTTTCTTT CSVGGDSGTEAFF TRBV29-1 medium-sized - TRBJ1-1
TGTGCCAGCAGCTTGGGACAGGGGGTTATAACTGAAGCTTTCTTT CASSLGQGVITEAFF TRBV5-4 many TRBD1 TRBJ1-1
TGTGCCAGCAGCTTAGACTACCACGAGCAGTACTTC CASSLDYHEQYF TRBV7-9 medium-sized - TRBJ2-7
TGTGCCAGCAGTTTATCCTCGGGGGGCTCCTATAATTCACCCCTCCACTTT CASSLSSGGSYNSPLHF TRBV6-5 - - TRBJ1-6
TGTGCCAGCAAGGGTATTCGCAGGGCAAATGAAAAACTGTTTTTT CASKGIRRANEKLFF TRBV6-5 many - TRBJ1-4
TGTGCCAGCAGCTCCGGACAGGGGATAGCCACTGAAGCTTTCTTT CASSSGQGIATEAFF TRBV5-6 - TRBD1 TRBJ1-1
TGTGCCTGGAATTTGGGGGCTAGCGATTTCCACGAGCAGTACTTC CAWNLGASDFHEQYF TRBV30 - - TRBJ2-7
TGTGCCAGCTCTCAGGGAAATGAGCAGTTCTTC CASSQGNEQFF TRBV27 few - TRBJ2-1
TGTGCCAGCAGTCCTACCACGCTGAACACTGAAGCTTTCTTT CASSPTTLNTEAFF TRBV12-3/TRBV12-4 few - TRBJ1-1
TGTGCCTGGAGTCCTGGCGCCTCCTACAATGAGCAGTTCTTC CAWSPGASYNEQFF TRBV30 - - TRBJ2-1
TGTGCCAGTAGTATCGGTGGGGCAGCTCTTAGCAATCAGCCCCAGCATTTT CASSIGGAALSNQPQHF TRBV19 many - TRBJ1-5
TGTGCCAGCAGTTCCATAAGGGGGCAGTCCACCTACGAGCAGTACTTC CASSSIRGQSTYEQYF TRBV12-3/TRBV12-4 - TRBD1 TRBJ2-7
TGTGCCAGCACCCGGACAGGGGGGATGAACACTGAAGCTTTCTTT CASTRTGGMNTEAFF TRBV19 medium-sized TRBD1 TRBJ1-1
TGTGCCAGCAGTGAAGGGTCTAGTGGGGCCAACGTCCTGACTTTC CASSEGSSGANVLTF TRBV6-1 large - TRBJ2-6
TGTGCCAGCAGTCTCGACAGGGATCCTCCCTACGAGCAGTACTTC CASSLDRDPPYEQYF TRBV27 - TRBD1 TRBJ2-7
TGTGCCAGCAGCGTAGGAAGTTCACCCCTCCACTTT CASSVGSSPLHF TRBV9 many - TRBJ1-6
TGCAGCACTAGAACAGGGGCTAGCACAGATACGCAGTATTTT CSTRTGASTDTQYF TRBV29-1 medium-sized TRBD1 TRBJ2-3
TGTGCCAGCAGTGGGGTCAATGAGCAGTTCTTC CASSGVNEQFF TRBV27 many - TRBJ2-1
TGTGCCAGCAGCTTACGGGGGTCAGGGAGGGACACTGAAGCTTTCTTT CASSLRGSGRDTEAFF TRBV13 many - TRBJ1-1
TGTGCCAGCAGGGGTGGGGGCCCACAGGGGACTGAAGCTTTCTTT CASRGGGPQGTEAFF TRBV25-1 many TRBD1 TRBJ1-1
TGTGCCAGCAACGGACAGGGGGGAGGTTATGGCTACACCTTC CASNGQGGGYGYTF TRBV6-5 medium-sized TRBD1 TRBJ1-2
TGTGCCAGCAGTGGGGGCAGGGGATCGTCCGAGCAGTACTTC CASSGGRGSSEQYF TRBV27 medium-sized - TRBJ2-7
TGTGCCAGCAGCGCTGACACCTACCAAGAGACCCAGTACTTC CASSADTYQETQYF TRBV7-9 medium-sized - TRBJ2-5
TGTGCCAGCAGTTTCGTAAGCTACGAGCAGTACTTC CASSFVSYEQYF TRBV12-3/TRBV12-4 - - TRBJ2-7
TGTGCCACCAGCAGAGGAGCGGGACCTAGACCCGGGAGAGGAACCTACGAGCAGTACTTC CATSRGAGPRPGRGTYEQYF TRBV15 medium-sized TRBD2 TRBJ2-7
TGTGCCACCAGTGCCGGGACAGAACGGTGGGAGCAGTACTTC CATSAGTERWEQYF TRBV24-1 medium-sized TRBD1 TRBJ2-7
TGTGCCAGCAGCTTGCCCGGGACAGATAACACCGGGGAGCTGTTTTTT CASSLPGTDNTGELFF TRBV7-3 many TRBD1 TRBJ2-2
TGCAGTGCTAGAGACTACAGGGGTAATTCACCCCTCCACTTT CSARDYRGNSPLHF TRBV20-1 few TRBD1 TRBJ1-6
TGTGCCAGCAGTGAATTTCAGCCCCAGCATTTT CASSEFQPQHF TRBV6-1 medium-sized - TRBJ1-5
TGCGCCAGCAGCTCTGCGGGATCTGGAAACACCATATATTTT CASSSAGSGNTIYF TRBV5-1 few - TRBJ1-3
TGTGCCAGCAGCCCACCTACAGGGGAAGGCACGGATACGCAGTATTTT CASSPPTGEGTDTQYF TRBV11-2 few TRBD1 TRBJ2-3
TGTGCCAGCAGTTTACTAGGGGTCTACAATGAGCAGTTCTTC CASSLLGVYNEQFF TRBV27 medium-sized - TRBJ2-1
TGTGCCAGCAGTTTAGGTCAAAACACAGATACGCAGTATTTT CASSLGQNTDTQYF TRBV27 medium-sized - TRBJ2-3
TGTGCCAGCAGCTCTCGGACTAGCGGGAGTGGTGAGCAGTTCTTC CASSSRTSGSGEQFF TRBV5-6 - TRBD2 TRBJ2-1
TGCAGCGTTATGGGCGGAACCTACGAGCAGTACTTC CSVMGGTYEQYF TRBV29-1 - - TRBJ2-7
TGTGCCAGCAGTGAAGTAGCGGGGGGCACAGATACGCAGTATTTT CASSEVAGGTDTQYF TRBV6-1 - TRBD2 TRBJ2-3
TGTGCCAGCAGAGGACTAGCGGGAGCCTACAATGAGCAGTTCTTC CASRGLAGAYNEQFF TRBV27 - TRBD2 TRBJ2-1
TGTGCCATCACCCTGTCGGGAGGGGAGGGCACTGAAGCTTTCTTT CAITLSGGEGTEAFF TRBV10-3 medium-sized - TRBJ1-1
TGTGCCAGCAGTTTACCCTGGGGGAGGGGAAATGAAAAACTGTTTTTT CASSLPWGRGNEKLFF TRBV28 - - TRBJ1-4
TGTGCCAGCAGGGGCGGCTCGATTACAGGGGGCTTCTACACCTTC CASRGGSITGGFYTF TRBV9 few TRBD1 TRBJ1-2
TGTGCCACCAGGTCAGGGGGCGCAGGCAATCAGCCCCAGCATTTT CATRSGGAGNQPQHF TRBV27 many TRBD1 TRBJ1-5
TGTGCCAGCAGTTTGGTGAGGGCATACGACACTGAAGCTTTCTTT CASSLVRAYDTEAFF TRBV12-3/TRBV12-4 - - TRBJ1-1
TGCGCCAGCGAAAACAGCCGAGGGGGTTACAATGAGCAGTTCTTC CASENSRGGYNEQFF TRBV10-1 - - TRBJ2-1
TGTGCCAGCAGTTCGTCAGGGGCGAACTATGGCTACACCTTC CASSSSGANYGYTF TRBV6-1 - - TRBJ1-2
TGTGCCAGTAGTACCGACAGTTCCTACGAGCAGTACTTC CASSTDSSYEQYF TRBV19 few - TRBJ2-7
TGTGCCAGCAGCGTAGGAGGGGGGGGCGAGCAGTACTTC CASSVGGGGEQYF TRBV9 many - TRBJ2-7
TGTGCCAGCAGTTTCTCTGAATCATACAATGAGCAGTTCTTC CASSFSESYNEQFF TRBV28 medium-sized - TRBJ2-1